This T cell receptor beta chain was recovered during a study of blood T cell repertoires in COVID-19. Across the whole study: Whether acute or convalescent, the COVID-19 samples came from the United States, Italy and Spain.

Per the authors' pipeline: Estimates of nucleated cell counts were drawn from the amplification of reference gene primers. Using immunoSEQ multiplex PCR, the repertoire was profiled, and TCRdb retains in-frame clones only, with some absent. V and J calls and clone size are copied from that table; D and trimming were computed from the DNA. The sample consists of 15,000 to 20,000 clones, roughly 87% of them appearing once. Germline CDR1 is KGHDR and CDR2 is SFDVKD. This CDR3 is 15 amino acids long. V lost 7 bases to trimming and J lost 5 bases; unmatched junction nucleotides: 8. The receptor was derived from a human donor in a cohort sampled during active COVID-19. The sample taken for sequencing was peripheral blood. The chain has TRBV24-1 and TRBJ2-5; TRBD1 matches 11 bases. DNA for the CDR3: TGTGCCACCAGCTCCACGGGACAGGGGGATGAGACCCAGTACTTC. It specifies CATSSTGQGDETQYF.